The clone carrying this T cell receptor beta chain was recorded only once. No antigen is known for it. The sample is drawn from a study of T cell responses to AZD1222 COVID-19 vaccine. The CDR3 sequence is 13 residues long. The V gene end was trimmed by 6 bases and the J gene end by 4 bases; junction bases not matched to a gene: 5. CDR1 is SGHTA, CDR2 FQGNSA, per germline. Both about-4-week and about-12-week second-dose recipients were combined. General observations from the study: At 160-218 and 743-854, vaccine-associated CD4 TCRs were dominant, and they spanned spike. Among spike-specific TCRs, nearly half reportedly target unmutated variant regions.

Sequenced by immunoSEQ multiplex PCR; TCRdb stores in-frame clones only, minus some. The sample carries roughly 120,000 clones, around nine tenths recorded once. The specimen was peripheral blood, collected 28 days after the second AZD1222 dose. The chain couples TRBV7-2 to TRBJ1-2, with 7 nucleotides matching TRBD1. The sequence derives from an adult who received the AZD1222 COVID-19 vaccine. The CDR3 reads CASRQGQIYGYTF. The CDR3 bases are TGTGCCAGCAGGCAGGGACAGATCTATGGCTACACCTTC.